This note documents a single T cell receptor (beta chain) sequence. In the source study's methods: Estimation of nucleated cell counts was performed using reference gene primer amplification. The repertoire was sequenced with immunoSEQ multiplex PCR; TCRdb's copy has only in-frame clones and lacks some. From that table come the V and J calls and clone size; the DNA was used to work out D and trimming. The sample has over 100,000 clones, around 87% seen once. Trimming took off 0 bases at V and 5 bases at J, with 8 bases between the two ends. The CDR3 has 13 residues. Germline-derived CDR1 and CDR2 are SGHNT and YYREEE (reference sequence). These data belong to a study of blood T cell repertoires in COVID-19. Study background: Sites across the United States, Italy and Spain contributed samples from acute and convalescent COVID-19. The cDNA or gDNA used as material had been derived from T cells, B-cell-depleted T cells, or PBMCs.

The TCR was taken from a man aged 50 to 60 with active COVID-19. Sequencing was carried out using peripheral blood. V usage is TRBV5-4 and J usage is TRBJ2-5; D is perhaps TRBD1 (5 bases). This CDR3 reads CASSLEGVETQYF. The CDR3 DNA is TGTGCCAGCAGCTTGGAAGGGGTTGAGACCCAGTACTTC.